These T cell receptor beta chains were read from a single sample in a study of T cells in Graves' hyperthyroidism and ophthalmopathy. Via MiXCR, TCRdb re-called the multiplex PCR reads, giving one row per CDR3 protein. This sample yields hundreds of thousands of distinct CDR3 sequences, of which around 42% are seen a single time; about 8.2% belongs to the top ten. The specimen sequenced was peripheral blood or thyroid tissue (not recorded which). These TCRs come from a woman under 30 with Graves' hyperthyroidism. Both conserved end residues are part of each CDR3. Each record gives: V gene, D gene, clone size, J gene, CDR3 DNA, CDR3 protein. D genes are given only for firm matches. The size of a clone is reported for some rows only, either as once, few or many, or as a class for expanded clones.

v_gene: TRBV7-3; d_gene: TRBD2; abundance: few; j_gene: TRBJ2-7; CDR3nt: TGTGCCAGCAGCCCGGGGCCGGGAGGCTCCTACGAGCAGTACTTC; CDR3aa: CASSPGPGGSYEQYF
v_gene: TRBV20-1; d_gene: TRBD2; abundance: -; j_gene: TRBJ2-7; CDR3nt: TGCAGTGCTGAGGGACTAGCGGGATACGAGCAGTACTTC; CDR3aa: CSAEGLAGYEQYF
v_gene: TRBV29-1; d_gene: TRBD1; abundance: -; j_gene: TRBJ2-7; CDR3nt: TGCAGCGTTGCCTTAAGACAGGGGCGGAATGAGCAGTACTTC; CDR3aa: CSVALRQGRNEQYF
v_gene: TRBV14; d_gene: -; abundance: many; j_gene: TRBJ1-1; CDR3nt: TGTGCCAGCAGCCCACCAAGCGATACTGAAGCTTTCTTT; CDR3aa: CASSPPSDTEAFF
v_gene: TRBV7-6; d_gene: TRBD2; abundance: -; j_gene: TRBJ2-3; CDR3nt: TGTGCCAGCAGCTCCGACCCAGGGCTAGCGGGAGAGAGCACAGATACGCAGTATTTT; CDR3aa: CASSSDPGLAGESTDTQYF
v_gene: TRBV29-1; d_gene: TRBD1; abundance: many; j_gene: TRBJ1-1; CDR3nt: TGCAGCGTTGACCCGACAGGGTACACTGAAGCTTTCTTT; CDR3aa: CSVDPTGYTEAFF
v_gene: TRBV25-1; d_gene: -; abundance: -; j_gene: TRBJ1-1; CDR3nt: TGTGCCAGCAGTTACGCGGACACCACTGAAGCTTTCTTT; CDR3aa: CASSYADTTEAFF
v_gene: TRBV10-3; d_gene: -; abundance: many; j_gene: TRBJ1-1; CDR3nt: TGTGCCATCAGTGACAGGGGCGCTGAAGCTTTCTTT; CDR3aa: CAISDRGAEAFF
v_gene: TRBV19; d_gene: -; abundance: -; j_gene: TRBJ1-2; CDR3nt: TGTGCCAGTAATATGGCAGGGGAACGAGATCGCTACACCTTC; CDR3aa: CASNMAGERDRYTF
v_gene: TRBV5-4; d_gene: TRBD2; abundance: few; j_gene: TRBJ2-7; CDR3nt: TGTGCCAGCAGTCAACATAGCGGGAGCTCCTACGAGCAGTACTTC; CDR3aa: CASSQHSGSSYEQYF
v_gene: TRBV7-8; d_gene: TRBD1; abundance: -; j_gene: TRBJ2-7; CDR3nt: TGTGCCAGCAGAGGCAGGACAGGGGGCTCTTACGAGCAGTACTTC; CDR3aa: CASRGRTGGSYEQYF
v_gene: TRBV7-2; d_gene: -; abundance: few; j_gene: TRBJ1-2; CDR3nt: TGTGCCAGCAGCTTGGAGGGACATAACTATGGCTACACCTTC; CDR3aa: CASSLEGHNYGYTF
v_gene: TRBV9; d_gene: -; abundance: -; j_gene: TRBJ1-3; CDR3nt: TGTGCCAGCAGCGTAGTTGGGGGCTCTGGAAACACCATATATTTT; CDR3aa: CASSVVGGSGNTIYF
v_gene: TRBV13; d_gene: -; abundance: few; j_gene: TRBJ2-1; CDR3nt: TGTGCCAGCAGCTTGGCACAGAGCTCCTACAATGAGCAGTTCTTC; CDR3aa: CASSLAQSSYNEQFF